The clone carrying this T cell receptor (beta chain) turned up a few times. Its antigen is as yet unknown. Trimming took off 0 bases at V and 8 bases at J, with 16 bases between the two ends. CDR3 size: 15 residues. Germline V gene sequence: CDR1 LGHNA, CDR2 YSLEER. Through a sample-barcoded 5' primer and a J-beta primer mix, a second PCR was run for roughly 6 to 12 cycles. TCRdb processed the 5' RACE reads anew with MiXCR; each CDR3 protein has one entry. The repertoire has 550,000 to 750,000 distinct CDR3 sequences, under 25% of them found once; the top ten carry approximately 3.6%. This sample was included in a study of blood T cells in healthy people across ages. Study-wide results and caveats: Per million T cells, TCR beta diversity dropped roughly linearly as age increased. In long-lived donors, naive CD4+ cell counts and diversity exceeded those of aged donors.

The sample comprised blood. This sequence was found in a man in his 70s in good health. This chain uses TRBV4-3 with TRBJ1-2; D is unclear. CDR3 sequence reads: CASSQDSGARRGYTF. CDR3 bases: TGCGCCAGCAGCCAAGACTCAGGTGCACGGCGGGGCTACACCTTC.